The 28 T cell receptor beta chains below come from one sample, sequenced in a study of T cell clones after liver transplantation. TCRdb's copy holds only in-frame clones and misses some; the assay was immunoSEQ multiplex PCR. Of 40,000 to 65,000 clones listed, 84% were seen once; the top ten hold around 8.5%. The starting material was CD4+ T cells from blood, obtained before liver transplant. All receptors derive from a human donor who received a liver transplant.

Of note for this clone: The junction departs from germline at one end; a sequencing error may be responsible. The chain couples TRBV7-7 to TRBJ1-3; tentatively, D is TRBD1 (6 bases). Germline CDR1 and CDR2: SSHAT and FNYEAQ (reference sequence). This CDR3 spans 15 amino acids. Here the CDR3 DNA reads TGTGCTAGCAGCTTACAACAGGGACCTGGAAACACCATATATTTT. It specifies CASSLQQGPGNTIYF.

This clone was recorded once. The rearrangement uses TRBV19 and TRBJ2-7; tentative D call: TRBD2 (6 bases). The V and J ends lost 3 bases and 5 bases respectively, with 17 bases between them. The length of the CDR3 is 15 residues. CDR1 LNHDA and CDR2 SQIVND come from the germline V gene (reference sequence). DNA of the CDR3: TGTGCCAGTAGTATTGTCTCAGCGGAGGGCCACGAGCAGTACTTC. It encodes CASSIVSAEGHEQYF. The whole variable domain, filled in from reference TRBV19 and TRBJ2-7, reads DGGITQSPKYLFRKEGQNVTLSCEQNLNHDAMYWYRQDPGQGLRLIYYSQIVNDFQKGDIAEGYSVSREKKESFPLTVTSAQKNPTAFYLCASSIVSAEGHEQYFGPGTRLTVT.

The chain combines TRBV6-4 with TRBJ1-4, with 8 nucleotides matching TRBD1. With V trimmed by 5 bases and J by 8 bases, 4 bases remained unmatched. The CDR3 is 13 amino acids. The germline V gene has CDR1 MRHNA and CDR2 SNTAGT. CDR3 sequence reads: CASSKDRDEKLFF. DNA for the CDR3: TGTGCCAGCAGTAAGGACAGGGACGAAAAACTGTTTTTT.

The genes are TRBV25-1 and TRBJ2-3; 7 bases match TRBD1. J lost 4 bases, V lost 4 bases, and 8 bases had no gene match. Per the germline V gene, CDR1 is MGHDK and CDR2 is SYGVNS. The CDR3 is made up of 15 amino acids. The CDR3 coding sequence is TGTGCCAGCAGTGTGCAGGGGGTCGTGGCAGATACGCAGTATTTT. This encodes CASSVQGVVADTQYF.

The rearrangement uses TRBV29-1 and TRBJ2-3; D call uncertain. CDR3 length: 15 amino acids. The V gene's germline CDR1 is SQVTM and CDR2 ANQGSEA. V lost 7 bases, J lost 0 bases, and 17 bases lay in between. In DNA, the CDR3 is TGCAGCGCCGGAGCCGTAGCCACTAGCACAGATACGCAGTATTTT. Amino acids: CSAGAVATSTDTQYF.

The chain carries TRBV4-2 and TRBJ2-5, with 13 bases identical to TRBD2. Per germline, CDR1 LGHNA and CDR2 YNFKEQ. V shed 0 bases, J shed 2 bases, and the junction held 6 bases outside the gene matches. The CDR3 has 18 residues. The CDR3 protein is CASSQEMGTSGIQETQYF. CDR3 nucleotides: TGTGCCAGCAGCCAAGAAATGGGGACTAGCGGGATTCAAGAGACCCAGTACTTC.

The chain has TRBV5-1 and TRBJ2-3; 11 nucleotides align to TRBD2. CDR3 length: 17 residues. The germline gives CDR1 SGHRS, CDR2 YFSETQ. V lost 1 base to trimming and J lost 6 bases; unmatched junction nucleotides: 10. The CDR3 protein is CASSLSASGRTGDTQYF. DNA for the CDR3: TGCGCCAGCAGCTTGTCCGCTAGCGGGAGGACCGGGGATACGCAGTATTTT.

This rearrangement joins TRBV6-5 to TRBJ2-3, with D possibly called TRBD1 or TRBD2 (5 bases each). V lost 2 bases to trimming and J lost 6 bases, with 9 bases between them. The CDR3 has 13 amino acids. CDR1 is MNHEY, CDR2 SVGAGI, per germline. The CDR3 DNA reads TGTGCCAGCAGTTACGGGGGTGAGGATACGCAGTATTTT. Amino acid sequence: CASSYGGEDTQYF.

This rearrangement joins TRBV18 to TRBJ2-7; 8 bases are shared with TRBD1. The length of the CDR3 is 13 residues. V shed 5 bases, J shed 6 bases, and the junction held 6 bases outside the gene matches. Germline V gene lookup returns CDR1 KGHSH and CDR2 LQKENI. CDR3 region: CASSRTGTVEQYF. The CDR3 DNA sequence: TGTGCCAGCTCAAGGACAGGGACGGTCGAGCAGTACTTC.

This chain connects TRBV6-5 to TRBJ1-3; D may be TRBD1 (6 bases). From germline, CDR1 is MNHEY and CDR2 SVGAGI. CDR3 length: 15 residues. V lost 8 bases and J 1 base, leaving 15 bases between the germline ends. CDR3 in amino acids: CASGGGGQSGNTIYF. The CDR3 nucleotides read TGTGCCAGCGGAGGGGGTGGTCAATCTGGAAACACCATATATTTT.

This chain joins TRBV28 and TRBJ2-7; the D gene is possibly TRBD2 (6 bases). Trimming left V 2 bases short and J 5 bases short, with 19 bases between. Germline V gives CDR1 MDHEN, CDR2 SYDVKM. The CDR3 has 16 residues. CDR3 in amino acids: CASSLGSSGYRNEQYF. CDR3 sequence (DNA): TGTGCCAGCAGTTTAGGAAGTAGCGGATATCGCAACGAGCAGTACTTC.

V usage is TRBV14 and J usage is TRBJ1-2, with D perhaps matching TRBD1 (6 bases). This CDR3 is built from 15 residues. V dropped 0 bases and J dropped 8 bases, with 16 bases sitting between them. Germline CDR1 and CDR2: SGHDN and FVKESK. CDR3 coding DNA: TGTGCCAGCAGCCAAGATATTCAGGGGCTGAGGGGCTACACCTTC. This codes for CASSQDIQGLRGYTF.

This clone was counted between two and nine times. The gene calls are TRBV5-1 and TRBJ2-5; 13 nucleotides agree with TRBD2. With V trimmed by 2 bases and J by 3 bases, 1 base remained unmatched. The CDR3 covers 15 residues. CDR1 is SGHRS, CDR2 YFSETQ, per germline. CDR3 sequence: CASSLGTSGEETQYF. In nucleotides, the CDR3 is TGCGCCAGCAGCTTAGGGACTAGCGGGGAAGAGACCCAGTACTTC.

In DNA, the CDR3 is TGTGCCAGCAGCCTGGGGACTTTTGAAGAGACCCAGTACTTC. Encoded protein: CASSLGTFEETQYF. J is TRBJ2-5 and V is TRBV7-3, with a possible D match to TRBD2 (6 bases). The CDR3 has 14 residues. Trimming left V 5 bases short and J 3 bases short, with 13 bases between. Germline-derived CDR1 and CDR2 are SGHTA and FQGTGA.

The rearrangement joins TRBV5-1 to TRBJ2-7, with D possibly being TRBD1 (6 bases). Germline V gives CDR1 SGHRS, CDR2 YFSETQ. This CDR3 comprises 15 residues. V lost 0 bases, J lost 0 bases, and 10 bases lay in between. CDR3: CASSLGQATSYEQYF. CDR3 DNA sequence: TGCGCCAGCAGCTTGGGACAGGCCACCTCCTACGAGCAGTACTTC.

This clone was found once. The J gene is TRBJ2-3, the V gene TRBV5-1, with D uncertain. Between the trimmed V and J ends, which lost 3 bases and 8 bases, there was a span of 10 bases. The CDR3 is 12 residues long. CDR1 SGHRS and CDR2 YFSETQ come from the germline V gene. This CDR3 is CASSSRSGTQYF. The CDR3 DNA reads TGCGCCAGCAGCTCAAGGAGTGGTACGCAGTATTTT.

By sample fraction, this clone is medium-sized. V usage is TRBV15 and J usage is TRBJ2-3; TRBD1 aligns across 7 bases. Germline V gene lookup returns CDR1 LNHNV and CDR2 YYDKDF (reference sequence). V gave up 8 bases and J gave up 2 bases; unmatched junction bases: 4. There are 13 residues in the CDR3. In nucleotides, the CDR3 is TGTGCCACCCAGACAGGGTACACAGATACGCAGTATTTT. Protein: CATQTGYTDTQYF.

The chain links TRBV6-5 to TRBJ1-1; possible D gene TRBD1, 6 bases. The V gene's germline CDR1 is MNHEY and CDR2 SVGAGI. CDR3 length: 12 amino acids. V lost 6 bases, J lost 4 bases, and 9 bases lay in between. CDR3 protein: CASRGGGTEAFF. CDR3 DNA: TGTGCCAGCAGAGGGGGTGGCACTGAAGCTTTCTTT.

J is TRBJ2-3 and V is TRBV18; D not resolved. The V gene's germline CDR1 is KGHSH and CDR2 LQKENI. This CDR3 spans 14 amino acids. V was pared by 3 bases and J by 5 bases, with 12 bases between. This CDR3 is CASSPANWGDTQYF. Written as DNA, the CDR3 is TGTGCCAGCTCACCCGCCAATTGGGGAGATACGCAGTATTTT.

This sequence joins TRBV11-2 and TRBJ2-1; D call uncertain. Germline lookup yields CDR1 SGHAT and CDR2 FQNNGV. The V end lost 1 base, the J end lost 0 bases, and 7 bases lay between the germline ends. CDR3 length: 15 residues. The CDR3 DNA reads as TGTGCCAGCAGCTTAGTGGTTTTCTCCTACAATGAGCAGTTCTTC. Amino acids: CASSLVVFSYNEQFF.

The chain carries TRBV6-6 and TRBJ2-1; D gene unclear. Germline V lookup: CDR1 MNHNY, CDR2 SVGAGI (reference sequence). The CDR3 totals 11 residues. The ends were cut back, 2 bases at V and 13 bases at J, with 9 bases in the middle. This CDR3 reads CASSYKTDQFF. In nucleotides, the CDR3 is TGTGCCAGCAGTTACAAGACCGACCAGTTCTTC.

The chain combines TRBV5-4 with TRBJ2-5; 8 nucleotides agree with TRBD2. There are 14 residues in the CDR3. With 2 bases clipped from V and 5 bases from J, the junction kept 5 bases outside the gene matches. CDR1 is SGHNT and CDR2 is YYREEE in the germline V gene (reference sequence). The CDR3 coding sequence is TGTGCCAGCAGCTTTAGGACTAGCTCGGAGACCCAGTACTTC. Its protein is CASSFRTSSETQYF. The whole variable domain, remainder taken from reference TRBV5-4 and TRBJ2-5, is ETGVTQSPTHLIKTRGQQVTLRCSSQSGHNTVSWYQQALGQGPQFIFQYYREEENGRGNFPPRFSGLQFPNYSSELNVNALELDDSALYLCASSFRTSSETQYFGPGTRLLVL.

The rearrangement links TRBV5-6 to TRBJ1-1, with 8 bases identical to TRBD1. This CDR3 is 12 amino acids long. Germline loops: CDR1 SGHDT, CDR2 YYEEEE. Germline trimming cut 7 bases from V and 11 bases from J; bases unmatched to any gene: 10. The CDR3 DNA is TGTGCCAGCCGTGGACAGGGAACGTCTGCTTTCTTT. This gives the protein CASRGQGTSAFF.

The chain carries TRBV28 and TRBJ1-2; TRBD1 matches at 8 bases. The CDR3 extends over 14 amino acids. Germline trimming cut 3 bases from V and 7 bases from J; bases unmatched to any gene: 7. Germline V gene lookup returns CDR1 MDHEN and CDR2 SYDVKM. CDR3 loop: CASSLTGALGGYTF. The DNA for the CDR3 is TGTGCCAGCAGTTTGACAGGGGCCCTCGGTGGCTACACCTTC.

The chain employs TRBV30 and TRBJ1-1, with D maybe TRBD1 (5 bases). The CDR3 consists of 14 residues. CDR1 is GTSNPN and CDR2 is SVGIG in the germline V gene (reference sequence). V was shortened by 2 bases and J by 4 bases, with 14 bases between the two germline ends. In DNA form, the CDR3 reads TGTGCCTGGAGTTTCATGGGGGAATCCACTGAAGCTTTCTTT. The encoded protein is CAWSFMGESTEAFF.

This chain uses TRBV10-3 with TRBJ2-1; 12 nucleotides line up with TRBD2. Germline V CDR1 and CDR2: ENHRY, SYGVKD. V trimming: 2 bases; J trimming: 0 bases; junction bases outside the gene matches: 5. The CDR3 sequence is 18 residues long. CDR3: CAISEGLAGMSSYNEQFF. CDR3 bases: TGTGCCATCAGTGAGGGACTAGCGGGGATGAGCTCCTACAATGAGCAGTTCTTC.

The chain employs TRBV6-1 and TRBJ1-1, with 7 bases matching TRBD1. V gave up 4 bases and J gave up 10 bases; unmatched junction bases: 18. Germline V lookup: CDR1 MNHNS, CDR2 SASEGT. The CDR3 runs 16 residues. The CDR3 sequence is CASSAKGAGLQERAFF. CDR3 coding DNA: TGTGCCAGCAGTGCGAAGGGGGCCGGGCTCCAGGAAAGAGCTTTCTTT.

The chain joins TRBV7-2 to TRBJ2-5, with 7 bases lining up with TRBD1. Germline-derived CDR1 and CDR2 are SGHTA and FQGNSA. This CDR3 region has 15 residues. With 2 bases clipped from V and 4 bases from J, the junction kept 7 bases outside the gene matches. CDR3 loop: CASSLSSRGRETQYF. CDR3 bases: TGTGCCAGCAGCTTAAGCTCCAGGGGGAGAGAGACCCAGTACTTC.